These T cell receptor beta chains were read from a single sample in a study of Graves' ophthalmopathy and Graves' hyperthyroidism. TCRdb processed the multiplex PCR reads anew with MiXCR; each CDR3 protein has one entry. The table has roughly 36,000 distinct CDR3 sequences, 50% seen once. The sequenced sample was peripheral blood. These receptor sequences come from an adult woman with stable Graves' hyperthyroidism. CDR3s include the opening cysteine and the closing phenylalanine or tryptophan. A D gene is named only where the DNA matches it firmly. Expanded clones are given a class, and other clones once, few, many or no size at all.

TRBV27	-	TRBJ1-1	many	TGTGCCAGCAGTAAGATCCATAACACTGAAGCTTTCTTT	CASSKIHNTEAFF
TRBV7-3	-	TRBJ2-3	many	TGTGCCAGCAGCTTAGCGGGACGTAGCACAGATACGCAGTATTTT	CASSLAGRSTDTQYF
TRBV12-3/TRBV12-4	TRBD1	TRBJ1-2	-	TGTGCCAGCAGCAGGACAGGGCGGCATGGCTACACCTTC	CASSRTGRHGYTF
TRBV20-1	TRBD2	TRBJ2-5	-	TGCAGTGCTAGAGCTTCCGGGGGGGGGTACTTC	CSARASGGGYF
TRBV19	-	TRBJ1-5	-	TGTGCCAGTAGTACCACAGGGTGGAATCAGCCCCAGCATTTT	CASSTTGWNQPQHF
TRBV20-1	-	TRBJ1-4	-	TGCAGTGCTAGAGTTGGGACACGCAATGAAAAACTGTTTTTT	CSARVGTRNEKLFF
TRBV7-3	-	TRBJ2-1	-	TGTGCCAGCAGCTTGGACTCCTACAATGAGCAGTTCTTC	CASSLDSYNEQFF
TRBV20-1	TRBD1	TRBJ1-2	-	TGCAGTGCCAACGAAGGGACAGGGGGCGCGGCAGGCTACACCTTC	CSANEGTGGAAGYTF
TRBV28	-	TRBJ1-1	many	TGTGCCAGCAGTTCCGCACGCTGGAACACTGAAGCTTTCTTT	CASSSARWNTEAFF
TRBV12-3/TRBV12-4	-	TRBJ2-6	many	TGTGCCAGCAGTCCGACTTCTGGGGCCAACGTCCTGACTTTC	CASSPTSGANVLTF
TRBV29-1	-	TRBJ1-1	-	TGCAGCGCCGGAAGGCCGGGGCGGACTGAAGCTTTCTTT	CSAGRPGRTEAFF
TRBV30	-	TRBJ2-7	many	TGTGCCTGGAGGACGAGGAGACACGAGCAGTACTTC	CAWRTRRHEQYF
TRBV10-3	TRBD1	TRBJ2-2	-	TGTGCCATCACCAAGGACAGGGGGACCAACACCGGGGAGCTGTTTTTT	CAITKDRGTNTGELFF
TRBV11-2	TRBD2	TRBJ2-7	many	TGTGCCAGCAGCTATACTAGCGGAGCGTACGAGCAGTACTTC	CASSYTSGAYEQYF
TRBV3-1	-	TRBJ1-1	many	TGTGCCAGCAGCCAAGATTGGGGGAACACTGAAGCTTTCTTT	CASSQDWGNTEAFF
TRBV11-2	TRBD1	TRBJ1-2	many	TGTGCCAGCAGCTCTCAGGGGGCGCATGGCTACACCTTC	CASSSQGAHGYTF
TRBV3-1	-	TRBJ2-2	many	TGTGCCAGCAGCCACGCCGGGGAGCTGTTTTTT	CASSHAGELFF
TRBV20-1	-	TRBJ2-5	medium-sized	TGCAGTGCACAGCAGGGTGAGACCCAGTACTTC	CSAQQGETQYF
TRBV19	-	TRBJ2-5	-	TGTGCCAGTAGTATAGTTGGGAGACCCCAAGAGACCCAGTACTTC	CASSIVGRPQETQYF
TRBV5-4	-	TRBJ2-6	-	TGTGCCAGCAGCTTTGATATTGGGGCCAACGTCCTGACTTTC	CASSFDIGANVLTF
TRBV7-6	TRBD2	TRBJ2-5	few	TGTGCCAGCAGCTCCGATAGCGGGAGGGCAGAGACCCAGTACTTC	CASSSDSGRAETQYF
TRBV20-1	TRBD1	TRBJ1-5	many	TGCAGTGCTAGACGGACAGGGGGTTACGGTAGCAATCAGCCCCAGCATTTT	CSARRTGGYGSNQPQHF
TRBV5-4	TRBD2	TRBJ2-7	-	TGTGCCAGCAGCTTGAGGTCAGGCGGGGGATACGAGCAGTACTTC	CASSLRSGGGYEQYF
TRBV7-2	TRBD2	TRBJ2-5	-	TGTGCCAGCAGCTTAGAGGGACTAGCGGGAAGAAAGACCCAGTACTTC	CASSLEGLAGRKTQYF
TRBV18	-	TRBJ2-7	many	TGTGCCAGCTCACCAGGGACAACCGAGCAGTACTTC	CASSPGTTEQYF
TRBV6-1	TRBD2	TRBJ2-5	once	TGTGCCAGCAGGTATCTAGCGGGCAATCAAGAGACCCAGTACTTC	CASRYLAGNQETQYF
TRBV9	-	TRBJ1-1	many	TGTGCCAGCAGCACCGGCAGGGGCGATACTGAAGCTTTCTTT	CASSTGRGDTEAFF
TRBV24-1	-	TRBJ2-2	many	TGTGCCACCAGTGATTTTCGGGTCGGGGGCGCCGGGGAGCTGTTTTTT	CATSDFRVGGAGELFF